This T cell receptor beta chain came from a study of tumor-infiltrating lymphocytes in primary liver carcinoma. Germline V gene lookup returns CDR1 SNHLY and CDR2 FYNNEI. The CDR3 runs 13 residues. A word on this clonotype: One base away lies a much larger clone, so this may be a sequencing read error.

Between roughly 17 and 31 mg of unsorted bulk tissue served as the source from which RNA and DNA were co-extracted. The template, roughly 0.45 ug total RNA, yielded TCR beta cDNA made with a constant-region primer. Construction of TCR beta libraries relied on three successive nested multiplex PCR rounds employing slightly modified ARM-PCR. Investigators reported that the first two PCR rounds, at about 9 cycles each, used TRBV1-TRBV30 forward primers with a C-beta reverse primer. Each CDR3 protein is one row after TCRdb ran MiXCR on the multiplex PCR reads. The sample contains approximately 30,000 distinct CDR3 sequences, roughly 77% of which appear only once.

The chain combines TRBV2 with TRBJ2-1, with TRBD1 as a possible D gene (5 bases). The material sequenced was liver tumor tissue from sampling region 3. This sample's subset: tumor region T3, left-lateral pole. The sequence was obtained from a woman aged 30 to 39 with primary liver carcinoma and hepatitis B virus infection. As DNA, the CDR3 is TGTGCCAGCGGTGAAGCTGACCGACAGGAGCAGTTCTTC. It yields the protein CASGEADRQEQFF.